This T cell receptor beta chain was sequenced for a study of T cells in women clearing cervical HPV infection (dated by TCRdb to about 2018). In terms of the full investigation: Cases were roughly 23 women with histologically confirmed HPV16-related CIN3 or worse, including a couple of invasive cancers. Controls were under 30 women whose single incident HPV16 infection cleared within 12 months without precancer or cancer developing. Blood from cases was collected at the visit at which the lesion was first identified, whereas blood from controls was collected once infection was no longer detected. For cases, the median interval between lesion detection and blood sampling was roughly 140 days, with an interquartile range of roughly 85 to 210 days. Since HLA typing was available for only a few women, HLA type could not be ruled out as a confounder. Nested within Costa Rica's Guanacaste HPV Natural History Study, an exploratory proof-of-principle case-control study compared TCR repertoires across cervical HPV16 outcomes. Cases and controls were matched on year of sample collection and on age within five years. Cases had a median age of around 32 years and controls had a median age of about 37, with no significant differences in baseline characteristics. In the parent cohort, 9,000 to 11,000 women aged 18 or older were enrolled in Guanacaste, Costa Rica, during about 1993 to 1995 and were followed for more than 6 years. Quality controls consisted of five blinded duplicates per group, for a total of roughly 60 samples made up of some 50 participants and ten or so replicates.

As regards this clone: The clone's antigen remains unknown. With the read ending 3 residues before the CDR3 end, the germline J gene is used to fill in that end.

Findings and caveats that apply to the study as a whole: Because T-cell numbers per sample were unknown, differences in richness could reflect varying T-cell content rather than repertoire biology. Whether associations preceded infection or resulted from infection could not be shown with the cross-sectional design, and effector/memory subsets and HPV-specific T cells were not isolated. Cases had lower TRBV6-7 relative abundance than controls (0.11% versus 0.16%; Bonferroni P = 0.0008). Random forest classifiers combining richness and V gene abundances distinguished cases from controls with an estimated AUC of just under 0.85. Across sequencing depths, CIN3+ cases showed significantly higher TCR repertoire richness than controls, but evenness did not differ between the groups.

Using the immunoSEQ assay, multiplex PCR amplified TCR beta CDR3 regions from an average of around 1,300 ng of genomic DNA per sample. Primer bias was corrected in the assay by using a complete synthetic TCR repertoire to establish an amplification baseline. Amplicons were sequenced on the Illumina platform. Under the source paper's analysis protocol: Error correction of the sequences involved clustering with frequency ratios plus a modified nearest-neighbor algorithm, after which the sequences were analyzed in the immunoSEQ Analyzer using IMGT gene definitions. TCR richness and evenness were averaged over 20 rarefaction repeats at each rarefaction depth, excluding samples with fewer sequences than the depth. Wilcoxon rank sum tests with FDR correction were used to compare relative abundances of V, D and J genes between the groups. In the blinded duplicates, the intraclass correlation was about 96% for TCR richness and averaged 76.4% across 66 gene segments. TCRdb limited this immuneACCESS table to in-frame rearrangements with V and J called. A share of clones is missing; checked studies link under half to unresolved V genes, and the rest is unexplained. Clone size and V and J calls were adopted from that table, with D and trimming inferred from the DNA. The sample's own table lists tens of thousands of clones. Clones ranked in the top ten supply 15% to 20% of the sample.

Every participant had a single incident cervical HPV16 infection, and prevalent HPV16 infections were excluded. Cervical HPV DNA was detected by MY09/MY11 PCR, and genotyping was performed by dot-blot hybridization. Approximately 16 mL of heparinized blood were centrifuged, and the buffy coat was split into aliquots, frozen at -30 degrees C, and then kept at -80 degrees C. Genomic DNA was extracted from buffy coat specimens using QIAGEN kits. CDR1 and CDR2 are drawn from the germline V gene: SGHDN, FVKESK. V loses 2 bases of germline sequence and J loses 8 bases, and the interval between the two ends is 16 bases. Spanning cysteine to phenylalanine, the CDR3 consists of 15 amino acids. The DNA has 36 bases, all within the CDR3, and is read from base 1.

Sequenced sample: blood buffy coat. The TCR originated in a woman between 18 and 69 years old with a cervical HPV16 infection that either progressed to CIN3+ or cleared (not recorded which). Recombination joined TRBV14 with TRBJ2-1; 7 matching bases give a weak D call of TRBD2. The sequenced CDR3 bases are TGTGCCAGCAGCCAACAAGGGGGAGGGCTATATGAG. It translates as CASSQQGGGLYE. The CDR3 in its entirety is CASSQQGGGLYEQFF. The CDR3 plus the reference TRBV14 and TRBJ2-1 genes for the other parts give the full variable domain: EAGVTQFPSHSVIEKGQTVTLRCDPISGHDNLYWYRRVMGKEIKFLLHFVKESKQDESGMPNNRFLAERTGGTYSTLKVQPAELEDSGVYFCASSQQGGGLYEQFFGPGTRLTVL.